The entry below gives a single TCR beta chain sequence along with its context. Using immunoSEQ multiplex PCR, the repertoire was profiled, and TCRdb retains in-frame clones only, with some absent. Of about 300,000 clones in the sample, roughly nine tenths are singletons; the top ten hold 2.9%. Everyone who took part was roughly 18 to 89 years old, and they came from about two dozen US areas. Cohorts were assigned according to the clinical history that participants reported. Each exposed participant met a COVID-19 case in the 2 weeks preceding study entry. Germline V gene data show CDR1 as SGDLS and CDR2 as YYNGEE. The CDR3 has 14 residues. Trimming removed 4 bases at V and 6 bases at J, with 11 bases between. The sample comes from a study of blood T cell repertoires in COVID-19. The overall study: The cDNA or gDNA used as material had been derived from T cells, B-cell-depleted T cells, or PBMCs.

Sequencing used PBMCs or T cells enriched from blood (not recorded which). The rearrangement joins TRBV9 to TRBJ1-6, with a possible D match to TRBD1 (5 bases). The source of this sequence is a woman in her forties or fifties who had been exposed to COVID-19. CDR3 bases: TGTGCCAGCAGCCGGTCGGGGGGTAATTCACCCCTCCACTTT. Translation: CASSRSGGNSPLHF.